The following is a T cell receptor beta chain sequence with its context. Its antigen is unidentified. This entry is derived from a study of cytomegalovirus exposure and HLA in healthy donors. General study findings and limits: The number of N-insertions in an Asian-associated ancestry cluster was reportedly below the approximately 700-donor mean in a later analysis. Investigators reported 150 to 200 TCR beta chains as tied to cytomegalovirus. Rare TCR sequences predominated, though certain public TCRs were found in many donors.

In germline, CDR1 is MNHEY, CDR2 SVGAGI. The CDR3 runs 13 residues. Trimming at V came to 8 bases and at J to 6 bases, leaving 8 bases not matched to a gene. PCR was performed using 60 Vbeta and 13 Jbeta primers. Sequenced by immunoSEQ multiplex PCR; TCRdb stores in-frame clones only, minus some. The profile shows around 86,000 clones, about 79% of them singletons. V and J are TRBV6-5 and TRBJ2-7, with 9 bases fitting TRBD1. This sequence originates from a female donor in good health and CMV-seronegative. The sample was PBMCs. CDR3 DNA sequence: TGTGCCAGCGCCGGACAGGGGATTGGCGAGCAGTACTTC. Its protein is CASAGQGIGEQYF.